This T cell receptor beta chain was sequenced in a study of blood T cell repertoires in COVID-19. In the authors' methods: Reference gene primer amplification gave estimated nucleated cell counts. TCRdb's copy holds only in-frame clones and misses some; the assay was immunoSEQ multiplex PCR. Clone size and the V and J calls come from that table; the DNA yielded D and trimming. The table includes 300,000 to 450,000 clones, 85% to 90% detected once. Cohorts were based on clinical histories the participants reported. The sequenced material came from PBMCs or T cells enriched from blood (not recorded which). This sequence originates from a woman younger than 45 who had been exposed to COVID-19.

The CDR3 protein is CASSRTGLNEKLFF. The DNA of the CDR3 is TGTGCCAGCAGTCGAACAGGGCTAAATGAAAAACTGTTTTTT. The V and J genes are TRBV27 and TRBJ1-4; possible D gene TRBD1, 6 bases. The V end was cut by 5 bases, the J end by 5 bases, with 12 bases between. Per the germline V gene, CDR1 is MNHEY and CDR2 is SMNVEV (reference sequence). The CDR3 is made up of 14 amino acids. The full variable domain, completed using reference TRBV27 and TRBJ1-4, is EAQVTQNPRYLITVTGKKLTVTCSQNMNHEYMSWYRQDPGLGLRQIYYSMNVEVTDKGDVPEGYKVSRKEKRNFPLILESPSPNQTSLYFCASSRTGLNEKLFFGSGTQLSVL.